Given below is one TCR beta chain in context. This sample is drawn from a study of blood T cell repertoires in COVID-19. The study drew participants aged 18 to 89 years from roughly 25 US areas. In the study's own analysis: Researchers report that nucleated cell counts were estimated from reference gene primer amplification. The table came from immunoSEQ multiplex PCR; TCRdb's copy has only in-frame clones and leaves some out. Clone size and the V and J calls come from that table; the DNA yielded D and trimming. Of 150,000 to 200,000 clones listed, roughly three quarters are singletons. This CDR3 region has 15 residues. Germline values: CDR1 ENHRY, CDR2 SYGVKD. V lost 10 bases and J lost 0; bases outside the gene matches: 7.

The sequenced sample was PBMCs or T cells enriched from blood (not recorded which). The chain carries TRBV10-3 and TRBJ1-3; 9 bases align to TRBD1. The receptor was derived from a man between 60 and 75 years old who had been exposed to COVID-19. Written as DNA, the CDR3 is TGTGCCAGCACAGGGGGCGACCTCTCTGGAAACACCATATATTTT. Protein: CASTGGDLSGNTIYF.